The 12 T cell receptor beta chains below all came from one sample that was sequenced in a study of early stage breast cancer tumors. Sequencing was performed with immunoSEQ multiplex PCR; in TCRdb, only in-frame clones are kept and a portion is missing. The sample has 35,000 to 45,000 clones, around 70% seen once. The sequencing sample was made of blood. The source is a person between 55 and 70 years old with breast cancer.

The V gene is TRBV5-1, the J gene TRBJ2-3; no reliable D call. Germline CDR1 is SGHRS and CDR2 is YFSETQ. This CDR3 contains 13 residues. Trimming took off 2 bases at V and 3 bases at J, with 7 bases between the two ends. CDR3 amino acids: CASSFVLTDTQYF. The CDR3 bases are TGCGCCAGCAGCTTCGTCCTGACAGATACGCAGTATTTT.

V is TRBV5-1 and J is TRBJ1-1; 7 bases agree with TRBD1. V lost 0 bases, J lost 5 bases, and 7 bases stayed unmatched. The CDR3 is 15 residues long. Looked up from germline, CDR1 is SGHRS and CDR2 is YFSETQ. CDR3 coding DNA: TGCGCCAGCAGCTTGGTACAGGGGAAGGGAACTGAAGCTTTCTTT. Protein sequence: CASSLVQGKGTEAFF. Combining the CDR3 with reference TRBV5-1 and TRBJ1-1 gives the whole variable domain KAGVTQTPRYLIKTRGQQVTLSCSPISGHRSVSWYQQTPGQGLQFLFEYFSETQRNKGNFPGRFSGRQFSNSRSEMNVSTLELGDSALYLCASSLVQGKGTEAFFGQGTRLTVV.

The chain links TRBV14 to TRBJ1-4, with D unclear. Germline lookup yields CDR1 SGHDN and CDR2 FVKESK. Trimming took 4 bases from V and 0 from J, leaving 9 bases between them. This CDR3 comprises 15 residues. The CDR3 loop reads CASSLGIATNEKLFF. The DNA for the CDR3 is TGTGCCAGCAGCCTGGGCATTGCAACTAATGAAAAACTGTTTTTT.

This clone has a single count. V is TRBV5-6 and J is TRBJ2-1; tentatively, D is TRBD2 (5 bases). Germline V gene sequence: CDR1 SGHDT, CDR2 YYEEEE. The CDR3 runs to 15 residues. Trimming stripped 0 bases from V and 10 bases from J, with 17 bases between. DNA for the CDR3: TGTGCCAGCAGCTTGGGACTAAACGTCGGTCGGGAGCAGTTCTTC. This encodes CASSLGLNVGREQFF.

The J gene is TRBJ2-1, the V gene TRBV7-2; the D call may be TRBD1 or TRBD2 (6 bases each). V dropped 6 bases and J dropped 8 bases, with 20 bases sitting between them. Germline V lookup: CDR1 SGHTA, CDR2 FQGNSA. The CDR3 is 15 amino acids. The CDR3 loop is CASSHLSGGWDEQFF. The CDR3 DNA follows: TGTGCCAGCAGTCACTTGTCCGGGGGCTGGGATGAGCAGTTCTTC.

The CDR3 nucleotides read TGTGCCAGCAGCCGGCTTACTAGCACAGATACGCAGTATTTT. It yields the protein CASSRLTSTDTQYF. This chain joins TRBV11-2 and TRBJ2-3, with D unresolved. The length of the CDR3 is 14 residues. The V gene lost 5 bases and the J gene lost 0 bases, with 9 bases spanning the gap. The V gene's germline CDR1 is SGHAT and CDR2 FQNNGV.

J is TRBJ2-2 and V is TRBV27; D is perhaps TRBD2 (6 bases). There are 12 residues in the CDR3. The germline gives CDR1 MNHEY, CDR2 SMNVEV (reference sequence). Trimming took 11 bases from V and 5 from J, leaving 12 bases between them. CDR3 residues: CAVRGWTGELFF. The CDR3 DNA reads as TGTGCCGTACGGGGGTGGACCGGGGAGCTGTTTTTT.

This clone was recorded once. The chain is built from TRBV19 and TRBJ2-1; tentatively, D is TRBD1 (5 bases). The CDR3 sequence is 17 residues long. The V end was cut by 0 bases, the J end by 1 base, with 13 bases between. Germline V gives CDR1 LNHDA, CDR2 SQIVND (reference sequence). CDR3 DNA sequence: TGTGCCAGTAGTATAGATCCCATCTACAGGTCCTACAATGAGCAGTTCTTC. As protein: CASSIDPIYRSYNEQFF.

The CDR3: CASSRSAESYEQYF. CDR3 coding DNA: TGCGCCAGCAGCCGATCGGCTGAGAGTTACGAGCAGTACTTC. V is TRBV4-1 and J is TRBJ2-7; D call uncertain. Germline V gives CDR1 MGHRA, CDR2 YSYEKL. V lost 4 bases, J lost 4 bases, and 14 bases lay in between. There are 14 residues in the CDR3.

The chain couples TRBV29-1 to TRBJ2-2; the D gene is possibly TRBD2 (5 bases). The CDR3 is 12 amino acids. Trimming stripped 5 bases from V and 5 bases from J, with 9 bases between. Germline V gene sequence: CDR1 SQVTM, CDR2 ANQGSEA. CDR3 sequence reads: CSVFGGTGELFF. The CDR3 coding sequence is TGCAGCGTTTTTGGAGGAACCGGGGAGCTGTTTTTT.

This clone was observed a few times. The chain carries TRBV28 and TRBJ2-7; no definite D call. This CDR3 has 12 amino acids. V gave up 6 bases and J gave up 5 bases, with 11 bases separating them. Germline V lookup: CDR1 MDHEN, CDR2 SYDVKM. CDR3 DNA sequence: TGTGCCAGCAGGTCCGTTAAGGACGAGCAGTACTTC. Its protein is CASRSVKDEQYF.

The rearrangement links TRBV5-1 to TRBJ2-3; 10 bases match TRBD1. CDR3 length equals 12 residues. Germline V gives CDR1 SGHRS, CDR2 YFSETQ. The V gene end was trimmed by 4 bases and the J gene end by 15 bases; junction bases not matched to a gene: 8. For the CDR3, the DNA is TGCGCCAGCAGCCAGGGGACAGGGGCCCAATATTTT. Amino acids: CASSQGTGAQYF.